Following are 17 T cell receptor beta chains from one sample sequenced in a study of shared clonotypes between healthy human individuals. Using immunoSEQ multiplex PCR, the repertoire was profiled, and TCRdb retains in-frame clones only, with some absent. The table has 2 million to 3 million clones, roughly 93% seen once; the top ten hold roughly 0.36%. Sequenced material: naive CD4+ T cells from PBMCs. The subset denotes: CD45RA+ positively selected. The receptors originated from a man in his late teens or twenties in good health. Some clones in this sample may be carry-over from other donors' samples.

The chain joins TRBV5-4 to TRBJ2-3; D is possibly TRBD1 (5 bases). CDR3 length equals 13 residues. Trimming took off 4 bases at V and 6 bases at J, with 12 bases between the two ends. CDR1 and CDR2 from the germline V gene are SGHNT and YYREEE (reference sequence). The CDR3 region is CASSRPGWDTQYF. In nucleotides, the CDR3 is TGTGCCAGCAGCCGACCAGGGTGGGATACGCAGTATTTT. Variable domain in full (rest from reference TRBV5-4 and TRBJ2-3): ETGVTQSPTHLIKTRGQQVTLRCSSQSGHNTVSWYQQALGQGPQFIFQYYREEENGRGNFPPRFSGLQFPNYSSELNVNALELDDSALYLCASSRPGWDTQYFGPGTRLTVL.

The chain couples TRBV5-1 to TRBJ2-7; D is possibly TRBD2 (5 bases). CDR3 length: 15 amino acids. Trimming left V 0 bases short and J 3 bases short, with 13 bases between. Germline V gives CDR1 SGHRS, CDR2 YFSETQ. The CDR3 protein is CASSLVVGANYEQYF. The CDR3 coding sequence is TGCGCCAGCAGCTTGGTGGTGGGAGCGAACTACGAGCAGTACTTC. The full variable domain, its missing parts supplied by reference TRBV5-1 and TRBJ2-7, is KAGVTQTPRYLIKTRGQQVTLSCSPISGHRSVSWYQQTPGQGLQFLFEYFSETQRNKGNFPGRFSGRQFSNSRSEMNVSTLELGDSALYLCASSLVVGANYEQYFGPGTRLTVT.

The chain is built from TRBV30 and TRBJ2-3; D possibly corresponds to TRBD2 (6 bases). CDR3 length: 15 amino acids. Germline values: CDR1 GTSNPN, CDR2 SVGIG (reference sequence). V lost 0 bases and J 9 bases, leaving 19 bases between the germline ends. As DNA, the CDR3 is TGTGCCTGGAGTGTACGTAACCCGGGGGACTTAACGCAGTATTTT. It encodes CAWSVRNPGDLTQYF.

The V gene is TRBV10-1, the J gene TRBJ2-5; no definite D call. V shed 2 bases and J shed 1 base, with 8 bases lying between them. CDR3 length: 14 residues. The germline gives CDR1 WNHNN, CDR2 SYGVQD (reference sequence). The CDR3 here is CASSEGGTQETQYF. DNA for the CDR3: TGCGCCAGCAGTGAGGGTGGCACCCAAGAGACCCAGTACTTC.

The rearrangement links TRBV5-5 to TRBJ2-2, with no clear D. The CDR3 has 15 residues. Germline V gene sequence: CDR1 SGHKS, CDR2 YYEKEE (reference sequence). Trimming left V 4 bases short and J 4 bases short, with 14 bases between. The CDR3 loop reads CASSLDERVTGELFF. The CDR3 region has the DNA TGTGCCAGCAGCCTGGACGAGCGAGTCACCGGGGAGCTGTTTTTT.

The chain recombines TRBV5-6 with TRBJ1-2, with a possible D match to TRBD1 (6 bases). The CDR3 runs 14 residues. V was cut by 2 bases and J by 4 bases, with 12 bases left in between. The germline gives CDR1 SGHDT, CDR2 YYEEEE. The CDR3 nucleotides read TGTGCCAGCAGCTTAGGCAGGGGTTCCTATGGCTACACCTTC. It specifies CASSLGRGSYGYTF.

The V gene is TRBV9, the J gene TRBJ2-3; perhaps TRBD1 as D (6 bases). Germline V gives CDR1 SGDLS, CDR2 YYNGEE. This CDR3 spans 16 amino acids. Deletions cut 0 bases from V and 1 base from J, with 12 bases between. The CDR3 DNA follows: TGTGCCAGCAGCGTAGGAGGGGACACCCGCACAGATACGCAGTATTTT. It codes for CASSVGGDTRTDTQYF. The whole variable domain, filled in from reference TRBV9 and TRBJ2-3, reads DSGVTQTPKHLITATGQRVTLRCSPRSGDLSVYWYQQSLDQGLQFLIQYYNGEERAKGNILERFSAQQFPDLHSELNLSSLELGDSALYFCASSVGGDTRTDTQYFGPGTRLTVL.

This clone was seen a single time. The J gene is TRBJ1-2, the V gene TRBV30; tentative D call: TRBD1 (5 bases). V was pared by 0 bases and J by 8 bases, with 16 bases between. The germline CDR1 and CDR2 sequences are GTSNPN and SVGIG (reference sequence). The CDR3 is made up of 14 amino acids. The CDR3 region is CAWSVEETEGGYTF. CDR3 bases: TGTGCCTGGAGTGTAGAAGAGACAGAAGGCGGCTACACCTTC.

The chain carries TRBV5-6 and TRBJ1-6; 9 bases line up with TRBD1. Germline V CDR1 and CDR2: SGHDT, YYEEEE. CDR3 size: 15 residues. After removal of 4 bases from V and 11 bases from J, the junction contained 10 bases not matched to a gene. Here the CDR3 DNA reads TGTGCCAGCAGCCTGGACAGGGGTAAGGGGACACCCCTCCACTTT. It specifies CASSLDRGKGTPLHF. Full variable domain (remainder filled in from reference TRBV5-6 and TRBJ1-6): DAGVTQSPTHLIKTRGQQVTLRCSPKSGHDTVSWYQQALGQGPQFIFQYYEEEERQRGNFPDRFSGHQFPNYSSELNVNALLLGDSALYLCASSLDRGKGTPLHFGNGTRLTVT.

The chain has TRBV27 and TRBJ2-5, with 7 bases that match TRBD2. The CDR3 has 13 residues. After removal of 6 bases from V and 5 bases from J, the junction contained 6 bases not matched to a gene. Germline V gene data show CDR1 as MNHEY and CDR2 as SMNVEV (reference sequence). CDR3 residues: CASRGRGWETQYF. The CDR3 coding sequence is TGTGCCAGCAGGGGGAGGGGCTGGGAGACCCAGTACTTC.

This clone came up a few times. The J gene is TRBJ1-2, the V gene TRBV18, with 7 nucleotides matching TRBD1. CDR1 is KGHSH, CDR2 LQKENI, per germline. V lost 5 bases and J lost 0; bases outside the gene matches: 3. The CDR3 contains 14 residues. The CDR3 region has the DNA TGTGCCAGCTCAACCGGGACAGCTAACTATGGCTACACCTTC. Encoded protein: CASSTGTANYGYTF. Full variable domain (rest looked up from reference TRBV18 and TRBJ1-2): NAGVMQNPRHLVRRRGQEARLRCSPMKGHSHVYWYRQLPEEGLKFMVYLQKENIIDESGMPKERFSAEFPKEGPSILRIQQVVRGDSAAYFCASSTGTANYGYTFGSGTRLTVV.

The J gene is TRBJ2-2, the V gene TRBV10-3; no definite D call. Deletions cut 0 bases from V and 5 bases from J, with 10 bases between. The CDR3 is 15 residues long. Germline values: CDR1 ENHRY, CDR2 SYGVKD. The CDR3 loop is CAISESSSRTGELFF. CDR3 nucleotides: TGTGCCATCAGTGAGTCGAGCTCGCGGACCGGGGAGCTGTTTTTT.

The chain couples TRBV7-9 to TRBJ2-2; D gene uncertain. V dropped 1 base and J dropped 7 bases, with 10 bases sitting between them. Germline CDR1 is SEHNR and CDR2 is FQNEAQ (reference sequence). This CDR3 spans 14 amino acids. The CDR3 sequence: CASSLGAEIGELFF. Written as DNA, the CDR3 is TGTGCCAGCAGCTTAGGGGCCGAAATCGGGGAGCTGTTTTTT.

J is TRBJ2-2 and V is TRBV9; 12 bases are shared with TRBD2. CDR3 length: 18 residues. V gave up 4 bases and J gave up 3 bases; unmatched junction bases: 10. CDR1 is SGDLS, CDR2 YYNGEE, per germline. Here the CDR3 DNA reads TGTGCCAGCAGCATCCTAGCGGGAGGGCCCGGGTACACCGGGGAGCTGTTTTTT. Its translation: CASSILAGGPGYTGELFF.

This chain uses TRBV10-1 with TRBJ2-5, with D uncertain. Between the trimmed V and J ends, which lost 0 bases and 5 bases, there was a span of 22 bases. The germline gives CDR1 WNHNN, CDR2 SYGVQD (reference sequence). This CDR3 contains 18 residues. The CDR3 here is CASSESKAVRSNWETQYF. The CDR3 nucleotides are TGCGCCAGCAGTGAGTCGAAGGCGGTCCGGAGTAATTGGGAGACCCAGTACTTC.

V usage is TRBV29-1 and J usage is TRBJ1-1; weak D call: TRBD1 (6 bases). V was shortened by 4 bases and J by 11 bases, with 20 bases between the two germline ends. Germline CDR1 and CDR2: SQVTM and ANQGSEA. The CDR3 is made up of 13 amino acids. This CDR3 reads CSVGLQGERRAFF. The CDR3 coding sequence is TGCAGCGTTGGCCTACAGGGAGAGCGACGGGCTTTCTTT.

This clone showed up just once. The CDR3 spells CASSVTGPQPQHF. The DNA for the CDR3 is TGTGCCAGCAGTGTAACAGGCCCTCAGCCCCAGCATTTT. This chain connects TRBV2 to TRBJ1-5, with D perhaps TRBD1 (5 bases). V gave up 4 bases and J gave up 6 bases, with 10 bases separating them. This CDR3 is 13 amino acids long. Germline assignment: CDR1 SNHLY and CDR2 FYNNEI.